Sequencing of this T cell receptor beta chain was carried out in a study of T and B cells in COVID-19 patients. On the study more broadly: Active-infection patients were older, median approximately 68 years, than recovered patients, median 34 years. Nine tenths of the roughly 20 active-infection patients had comorbidities associated with unfavorable COVID-19 outcome. Study results and limitations: Few blood samples existed from mildly ill patients during symptoms or early in severe cases. There were over 2,000 TCR clusters exclusive to the recovered cohort, a few dozen with low generation probability.

Germline assignment: CDR1 SGHVS and CDR2 FNYEAQ. V gave up 5 bases and J gave up 7 bases; unmatched junction bases: 17. The CDR3 has 16 amino acids. TRB was amplified from about 250-500 ng of blood genomic DNA. As for this clonotype: No antigen is known for it.

TRB rearrangements were amplified by multiplex PCR with BIOMED2 TRB-A/B primers. TCRdb processed the multiplex PCR reads anew with MiXCR; each CDR3 protein has one entry. The sample holds tens of thousands of distinct CDR3 sequences, 32% seen once. The chain links TRBV7-6 to TRBJ2-7, with TRBD2 matching 7 bases. The receptor's source is a human donor who had recovered from COVID-19. Sequencing was carried out using blood. The CDR3 protein is CASSPAPGAGADEQYF. CDR3 sequence (DNA): TGTGCCAGCAGCCCCGCCCCGGGTGCGGGAGCGGATGAGCAGTACTTC. The full variable domain, completed using reference TRBV7-6 and TRBJ2-7, is GAGVSQSPRYKVTKRGQDVALRCDPISGHVSLYWYRQALGQGPEFLTYFNYEAQQDKSGLPNDRFSAERPEGSISTLTIQRTEQRDSAMYRCASSPAPGAGADEQYFGPGTRLTVT.